This is a list of T cell receptor beta chains from one sample in a study of cytomegalovirus exposure and HLA in healthy donors. Profiling relied on immunoSEQ multiplex PCR, and the TCRdb table lists in-frame clones only, not all of them. The sample holds more than 130,000 clones, 60% to 85% seen once. Sequencing was carried out using PBMCs. These receptors originate from a male donor in good health and CMV-seronegative. Both conserved end residues are part of each CDR3. A D gene is named only where the DNA matches it firmly. Clone size, where shown, is once, few, many, or a class for clones that have expanded.

NA	NA	15	TRBV6-6	TRBJ1-2	CASSPELGGWGGYTF	TGTGCCAGCAGCCCAGAACTGGGAGGGTGGGGTGGCTACACCTTC
NA	NA	15	TRBV19	TRBJ2-7	CASSIGARNTYEQYF	TGTGCCAGTAGTATAGGGGCACGGAATACCTACGAGCAGTACTTC
NA	NA	15	TRBV5-4	TRBJ2-1	CASSLWSSAGNEQFF	TGTGCCAGCAGCTTGTGGTCTAGTGCGGGCAATGAGCAGTTCTTC
few	NA	16	TRBV7-9	TRBJ1-4	CASSQPYRDEGEKLFF	TGTGCCAGCAGCCAGCCTTACAGGGACGAAGGTGAAAAACTGTTTTTT
NA	TRBD1	15	TRBV7-2	TRBJ1-2	CASSSPGQGTDGYTF	TGTGCCAGCAGCTCACCGGGACAGGGTACGGATGGCTACACCTTC
NA	NA	13	TRBV19	TRBJ1-1	CASSLRGNTEAFF	TGTGCCAGTAGCCTCCGGGGGAACACTGAAGCTTTCTTT
once	NA	15	TRBV25-1	TRBJ2-1	CASSRPGQGLDEQFF	TGTGCCAGCAGTAGGCCGGGACAGGGACTAGATGAGCAGTTCTTC
few	TRBD2	15	TRBV18	TRBJ2-1	CASSPTGLARNEQFF	TGTGCCAGCTCACCTACGGGACTAGCGAGAAATGAGCAGTTCTTC
NA	TRBD2	16	TRBV5-1	TRBJ2-2	CASSPGLAANTGELFF	TGCGCCAGCAGCCCGGGACTAGCGGCGAACACCGGGGAGCTGTTTTTT
NA	NA	14	TRBV27	TRBJ2-2	CASSFVAATGELFF	TGTGCCAGCAGTTTTGTAGCGGCCACCGGGGAGCTGTTTTTT
NA	NA	17	TRBV21-1	TRBJ1-5	CASSKALLQGINQPQHF	TGTGCCAGCAGCAAAGCCTTGTTACAGGGGATCAATCAGCCCCAGCATTTT
NA	NA	14	TRBV5-1	TRBJ1-2	CASSLGQANYGYTF	TGCGCCAGCAGCTTGGGACAGGCTAACTATGGCTACACCTTC
NA	NA	16	TRBV4-1	TRBJ2-1	CASSQDVTGQYNEQFF	TGCGCCAGCAGCCAAGATGTTACAGGACAGTACAATGAGCAGTTCTTC
NA	TRBD1	13	TRBV2	TRBJ2-7	CATDGDRDYEQYF	TGTGCCACAGATGGGGACAGGGACTACGAGCAGTACTTC
NA	NA	16	TRBV5-5	TRBJ1-4	CASSLVGTVTNEKLFF	TGTGCCAGCAGCTTGGTCGGAACAGTAACTAATGAAAAACTGTTTTTT
NA	TRBD2	15	TRBV11-3	TRBJ2-1	CASSLGAGGFDEQFF	TGTGCCAGCAGCCTGGGGGCGGGGGGATTCGATGAGCAGTTCTTC
NA	NA	16	TRBV6-1	TRBJ2-7	CASSVLRSGAGYEQYF	TGTGCCAGCAGTGTACTACGTTCCGGGGCGGGGTACGAGCAGTACTTC
once	TRBD2	15	TRBV30	TRBJ2-3	CAWSFLAGEGDTQYF	TGTGCCTGGAGTTTTCTAGCGGGAGAAGGGGATACGCAGTATTTT
once	NA	13	TRBV5-8	TRBJ1-5	CASSPDRNQPQHF	TGTGCCAGCAGTCCTGACAGGAATCAGCCCCAGCATTTT
few	NA	14	TRBV6-1	TRBJ1-2	CASMSNRVGYGYTF	TGTGCCAGCATGAGTAACAGGGTAGGCTATGGCTACACCTTC
NA	NA	15	TRBV29-1	TRBJ2-1	CRVEYEGEGYNEQFF	TGCCGCGTTGAATATGAGGGGGAGGGCTACAATGAGCAGTTCTTC
NA	TRBD1	12	TRBV9	TRBJ1-2	CASSAGTAGYTF	TGTGCCAGCAGCGCGGGGACAGCTGGCTACACCTTC
NA	NA	12	TRBV13	TRBJ2-7	CASSGTPYEQYF	TGTGCCAGCAGTGGTACTCCCTACGAGCAGTACTTC
NA	NA	13	TRBV29-1	TRBJ2-7	CSVAAGTSYEQYF	TGCAGCGTTGCGGCAGGCACCTCCTACGAGCAGTACTTC
few	TRBD1	13	TRBV6-5	TRBJ2-2	CASTQGAIGELFF	TGTGCCAGCACCCAGGGGGCCATCGGGGAGCTGTTTTTT